These 2 T cell receptor beta chains were all obtained from the same sample, sequenced in a study of shared clonotypes between healthy human individuals. Produced via immunoSEQ multiplex PCR; TCRdb's table is partial and in-frame only. The sample lists roughly 700,000 clones, 74% occurring once. Sequencing was carried out using memory CD4+ T cells sorted from blood. Subset reported: CD45RA-negative fraction. The receptors originated from a woman aged 30 to 39 in good health.

The V gene is TRBV29-1, the J gene TRBJ2-1; tentatively, D is TRBD2 (5 bases). The V end was cut by 4 bases, the J end by 6 bases, with 13 bases between. The CDR3 runs 13 residues. Germline V gives CDR1 SQVTM, CDR2 ANQGSEA. CDR3 residues: CSVGLQSGNEQFF. DNA for the CDR3: TGCAGCGTTGGTCTCCAAAGCGGCAATGAGCAGTTCTTC.

Ten or more counts support this clone. The J gene is TRBJ1-2, the V gene TRBV28, with D possibly being TRBD1 (5 bases). The CDR3 length is 13 residues. The germline V gene has CDR1 MDHEN and CDR2 SYDVKM. V dropped 6 bases and J dropped 0 bases, with 8 bases sitting between them. This chain's CDR3 is CASRMTANYGYTF. The CDR3 region has the DNA TGTGCCAGCAGAATGACAGCTAACTATGGCTACACCTTC.